What follows are 32 T cell receptor beta chains derived from one specimen sequenced in a study of T cells in Graves' hyperthyroidism and ophthalmopathy. RNA transcripts were the template for amplifying TCR beta CDR3 regions. During a first-round RT-PCR of the TCR CDR3, the HTBI primer set was used. TCRdb independently ran MiXCR on the multiplex PCR reads; one entry per CDR3 protein. The sample shows some 570,000 distinct CDR3 sequences, approximately 15% of them seen only once. Specimen: blood. The receptor set was obtained from a woman under 30 with Graves' ophthalmopathy.

This clonotype was detected many times. This rearrangement joins TRBV27 to TRBJ2-5, with D perhaps TRBD2 (6 bases). V was clipped by 6 bases and J by 0 bases, with 11 bases between them. The CDR3 length is 14 residues. Germline assignment: CDR1 MNHEY and CDR2 SMNVEV (reference sequence). The CDR3, as DNA: TGTGCCAGCAGGCTACAGCGGGACCAAGAGACCCAGTACTTC. This encodes CASRLQRDQETQYF.

This clonotype has ten or more counts. This chain connects TRBV28 to TRBJ1-4; D is perhaps TRBD1 (6 bases). Germline loops: CDR1 MDHEN, CDR2 SYDVKM. The CDR3 is made up of 14 amino acids. The V gene lost 6 bases and the J gene lost 8 bases, with 16 bases spanning the gap. CDR3 loop: CASSQGQVPEKLFF. In DNA, the CDR3 is TGTGCCAGCAGCCAGGGGCAGGTACCCGAAAAACTGTTTTTT. Filled out from reference TRBV28 and TRBJ1-4, the complete variable domain reads DVKVTQSSRYLVKRTGEKVFLECVQDMDHENMFWYRQDPGLGLRLIYFSYDVKMKEKGDIPEGYSVSREKKERFSLILESASTNQTSMYLCASSQGQVPEKLFFGSGTQLSVL.

This clonotype was found once. A much larger clone sits a single nucleotide away, making a read error possible. The missing conserved phenylalanine or tryptophan at the end of this CDR3 makes a read error likely. The rearrangement joins TRBV2 to TRBJ1-5; 8 bases align to TRBD1. Germline CDR1 and CDR2: SNHLY and FYNNEI. This CDR3 is built from 15 residues. J gave up 3 bases and V 4 bases, and 5 bases lay outside the gene matches. In nucleotides, the CDR3 is TGTGCCAGCAGTGTTTGGACAGGGCCCAATCAGCCCCAGCATCTT. Amino acid sequence: CASSVWTGPNQPQHL.

At least ten counts were recorded for this clonotype. The chain is built from TRBV7-9 and TRBJ2-3, with D possibly TRBD1 on 5 matching bases. The CDR3 is 17 residues long. Germline lookup yields CDR1 SEHNR and CDR2 FQNEAQ (reference sequence). V lost 7 bases and J 0 bases, leaving 20 bases between the germline ends. The DNA for the CDR3 is TGTGCCAGCATTCGCAAGCAGGGTGCCGCAAGCACAGATACGCAGTATTTT. Its translation: CASIRKQGAASTDTQYF.

Many counts were recorded for this clonotype. The chain uses TRBV18 and TRBJ1-1; 7 positions agree with TRBD1. The CDR3 has 14 residues. Germline V gene sequence: CDR1 KGHSH, CDR2 LQKENI. Trimming at V came to 2 bases and at J to 1 base, leaving 1 base not matched to a gene. The CDR3, as DNA: TGTGCCAGCTCACCAGGGACAGAGAACACTGAAGCTTTCTTT. Its protein is CASSPGTENTEAFF.

The chain links TRBV6-2 or TRBV6-3 to TRBJ1-2, with no clear D. The V and J ends lost 8 bases and 8 bases respectively, with 18 bases between them. CDR1 MNHEY and CDR2 SVGEGT come from the germline V gene. CDR3 length equals 13 residues. This chain's CDR3 is CASGFGIVDGYTF. The CDR3 DNA reads as TGTGCCAGCGGTTTCGGGATTGTGGACGGCTACACCTTC.

In its sample, this clonotype was seen a few times. The chain couples TRBV19 to TRBJ2-2, with no clear D. Per germline, CDR1 LNHDA and CDR2 SQIVND (reference sequence). The germline V and J ends were trimmed by 2 bases and 2 bases, with 9 bases remaining between them. The CDR3 covers 15 residues. The CDR3 loop is CASSIHSINTGELFF. The CDR3 DNA sequence: TGTGCCAGTAGTATACACTCAATAAACACCGGGGAGCTGTTTTTT.

This clonotype was recorded many times. The chain joins TRBV24-1 to TRBJ2-5; TRBD2 matches 7 bases. V dropped 4 bases and J dropped 0; count of bases not matched to a gene: 1. This CDR3 is built from 14 residues. Germline CDR1 reads KGHDR; CDR2 reads SFDVKD. This CDR3 reads CATSEGLNQETQYF. Here the CDR3 DNA reads TGTGCCACCAGTGAGGGACTAAACCAAGAGACCCAGTACTTC.

This clonotype was counted a few times. The chain carries TRBV6-1 and TRBJ1-1; TRBD1 aligns across 7 bases. Germline CDR1 reads MNHNS; CDR2 reads SASEGT. This CDR3 comprises 13 residues. V lost 7 bases and J lost 6; bases outside the gene matches: 8. CDR3 loop: CASTQSGTAEAFF. Written as DNA, the CDR3 is TGTGCCAGCACCCAATCCGGGACAGCTGAAGCTTTCTTT.

This clonotype appeared many times. The chain has TRBV11-2 and TRBJ1-1; 7 nucleotides line up with TRBD1. The J segment lost 1 base and the V segment lost 1 base, leaving 9 bases of the junction unmatched. CDR3 length equals 17 residues. Germline values: CDR1 SGHAT, CDR2 FQNNGV. The chain's CDR3 is CASSLAPKQGPNTEAFF. The CDR3 region has the DNA TGTGCCAGCAGCTTAGCCCCCAAACAGGGGCCGAACACTGAAGCTTTCTTT.

J is TRBJ1-6 and V is TRBV7-6; TRBD1 matches at 7 bases. CDR1 and CDR2 (germline): SGHVS, FNYEAQ. The V and J ends lost 5 bases and 7 bases, in that order; junction bases with no gene match: 8. This CDR3 spans 15 amino acids. CDR3 sequence reads: CASSLRDRKNSPLHF. Written as DNA, the CDR3 is TGTGCCAGCAGCCTCCGGGACAGAAAAAATTCACCCCTCCACTTT.

This clonotype was counted only a few times. This chain's CDR3 is CASKGGSGGNEQFF. The DNA for the CDR3 is TGCGCCAGCAAGGGAGGGAGCGGGGGCAATGAGCAGTTCTTC. The rearrangement links TRBV5-1 to TRBJ2-1, with 8 positions matching TRBD2. J was trimmed by 6 bases and V by 6 bases; bases with no gene match: 8. CDR3 size: 14 residues. CDR1 and CDR2 from the germline V gene are SGHRS and YFSETQ.

This clonotype was seen at least ten times. J is TRBJ2-5 and V is TRBV7-2, with 10 bases lining up with TRBD2. The CDR3 covers 15 residues. Losses at the gene ends were 4 bases for V and 5 bases for J; bases not matched to a gene: 7. Germline V gene sequence: CDR1 SGHTA, CDR2 FQGNSA. The CDR3 loop is CASSSRLAGVETQYF. The DNA for the CDR3 is TGTGCCAGCAGCTCCCGGCTAGCGGGAGTGGAGACCCAGTACTTC.

This clonotype was counted only a few times. V is TRBV27 and J is TRBJ2-6; D is uncertain. This CDR3 spans 16 amino acids. Trimming removed 5 bases at V and 0 bases at J, with 11 bases between. The V gene's germline CDR1 is MNHEY and CDR2 SMNVEV (reference sequence). CDR3 residues: CASSPIQFSGANVLTF. DNA for the CDR3: TGTGCCAGCAGTCCTATCCAGTTCTCTGGGGCCAACGTCCTGACTTTC.

Ten or more counts support this clonotype. CDR3 sequence: CASSRGGNYGYTF. DNA for the CDR3: TGTGCCAGCAGCCGAGGAGGGAACTATGGCTACACCTTC. The chain is built from TRBV27 and TRBJ1-2; D remains ambiguous. The CDR3 loop spans 13 amino acids. Trimming left V 6 bases short and J 2 bases short, with 10 bases between. Germline loops: CDR1 MNHEY, CDR2 SMNVEV (reference sequence).

This clonotype was found many times. This chain connects TRBV7-9 to TRBJ1-1, with a weak D call TRBD1 (5 bases). Trimming took 5 bases from V and 0 from J, leaving 10 bases between them. The V gene's germline CDR1 is SEHNR and CDR2 FQNEAQ (reference sequence). The CDR3 is 14 residues long. The CDR3 reads CASSPTAMNTEAFF. The CDR3 region has the DNA TGTGCCAGCAGCCCGACAGCTATGAACACTGAAGCTTTCTTT.

The rearrangement links TRBV11-2 to TRBJ2-7; D unclear. The V end lost 5 bases, the J end lost 7 bases, and 12 bases lay between the germline ends. The CDR3 runs to 12 residues. Germline CDR1 SGHAT, CDR2 FQNNGV. The CDR3 coding sequence is TGTGCCAGCAGCCGTGAGACCGCGGAGCAGTACTTC. Residues: CASSRETAEQYF.

This clonotype was counted at least ten times. This chain uses TRBV2 with TRBJ1-1; no clear D gene. The germline V and J ends were trimmed by 3 bases and 7 bases, with 9 bases remaining between them. The CDR3 covers 12 residues. CDR1 is SNHLY and CDR2 is FYNNEI in the germline V gene. CDR3 region: CASSERGFEAFF. The CDR3 DNA is TGTGCCAGCAGTGAGAGAGGGTTTGAAGCTTTCTTT.

This clonotype came up a few times. The junction does not match germline at one end; this may be a read error. The chain employs TRBV7-7 and TRBJ2-3; 11 bases match TRBD1. The CDR3 contains 15 residues. Germline CDR1 reads SSHAT; CDR2 reads FNYEAQ (reference sequence). The CDR3 DNA sequence: TGTGCTAGCAGCCGCGGGACAGGGGGAGCAGATACGCAGTATTTT. It encodes CASSRGTGGADTQYF.

This clonotype was counted ten times or more. This chain uses TRBV28 with TRBJ2-3; D possibly corresponds to TRBD2 (6 bases). V lost 4 bases, J lost 5 bases, and 16 bases lay in between. Germline CDR1 is MDHEN and CDR2 is SYDVKM. This CDR3 has 15 residues. This CDR3 reads CASSSPGLFQDTQYF. Here the CDR3 DNA reads TGTGCCAGCAGTTCCCCCGGACTATTTCAAGATACGCAGTATTTT. Variable domain in full (rest from reference TRBV28 and TRBJ2-3): DVKVTQSSRYLVKRTGEKVFLECVQDMDHENMFWYRQDPGLGLRLIYFSYDVKMKEKGDIPEGYSVSREKKERFSLILESASTNQTSMYLCASSSPGLFQDTQYFGPGTRLTVL.

This clonotype was detected many times. J is TRBJ2-2 and V is TRBV12-3 or TRBV12-4; D is undetermined. V was trimmed by 7 bases and J by 5 bases, leaving 5 bases between them. The CDR3 totals 11 residues. The CDR3 loop reads CASTETGELFF. DNA for the CDR3: TGTGCCAGCACCGAGACCGGGGAGCTGTTTTTT.

This clonotype was seen at least ten times. This rearrangement joins TRBV12-3 or TRBV12-4 to TRBJ2-7, with 11 bases aligning to TRBD2. Trimming cost V 6 bases and J 2 bases; bases outside gene matches: 3. The CDR3 spans 14 residues. CDR3 bases: TGTGCCAGCAGCCGTAGCGGGAGGGCCTACGAGCAGTACTTC. Translation gives CASSRSGRAYEQYF.

This clonotype was found a few times. The gene calls are TRBV3-1 and TRBJ1-2; no firm D call. CDR3 length: 12 residues. V was shortened by 5 bases and J by 4 bases, with 8 bases between the two germline ends. From germline, CDR1 is LGHDT and CDR2 YNNKEL (reference sequence). CDR3: CASSLRSYGYTF. The CDR3 DNA is TGTGCCAGCAGCTTAAGGTCCTATGGCTACACCTTC.

This clonotype was counted between two and nine times. Only one base separates this from a far larger clonotype, so it likely reflects a read error. V is TRBV2 and J is TRBJ2-1, with D tentatively TRBD2 (6 bases). The CDR3 runs to 11 residues. CDR1 and CDR2 (germline): SNHLY, FYNNEI. Written as DNA, the CDR3 is TGTGCCAGCAGTCTAGCGAATGAGCAGCTCTTC. Its translation: CASSLANEQLF.

This clonotype was recorded many times. This rearrangement joins TRBV3-1 to TRBJ2-7; D perhaps matches TRBD1 (6 bases). The CDR3 length is 16 residues. Trimming took 4 bases from V and 0 from J, leaving 16 bases between them. CDR1 and CDR2 (germline): LGHDT, YNNKEL (reference sequence). In nucleotides, the CDR3 is TGTGCCAGCAGCCGAGATAAGGCGGACAGCTCCTACGAGCAGTACTTC. Translated: CASSRDKADSSYEQYF.

Points on this clonotype: This clone may be a read error of a much larger clone one base away. The rearrangement joins TRBV27 to TRBJ2-5, with D perhaps matching TRBD1 (7 bases). Trimming took 7 bases from V and 5 from J, leaving 11 bases between them. The CDR3 length is 12 residues. CDR1 and CDR2 (germline): MNHEY, SMNVEV (reference sequence). The CDR3 sequence is CASKAGGETQYF. The CDR3 DNA sequence: TGTGCCAGCAAAGCAGGGGGGGAGACCCAGTACTTC.

This clonotype showed up just a few times. This chain links TRBV19 with TRBJ2-1, with unresolved D. The CDR3 is made up of 13 amino acids. V dropped 3 bases and J dropped 5 bases, with 8 bases sitting between them. CDR1 and CDR2 (germline): LNHDA, SQIVND (reference sequence). Here the CDR3 DNA reads TGTGCCAGTAGTATTCGAGTAGACAATGAGCAGTTCTTC. Its translation: CASSIRVDNEQFF.

The sample holds many counts of this clonotype. The chain couples TRBV30 to TRBJ2-4; no firm D call. The germline V gene has CDR1 GTSNPN and CDR2 SVGIG (reference sequence). This CDR3 comprises 13 residues. V lost 1 base and J 0 bases, leaving 4 bases between the germline ends. The CDR3 reads CAWSELAKNIQYF. The CDR3 DNA reads as TGTGCCTGGAGTGAGCTAGCCAAAAACATTCAGTACTTC. Combining the CDR3 with reference TRBV30 and TRBJ2-4 gives the whole variable domain SQTIHQWPATLVQPVGSPLSLECTVEGTSNPNLYWYRQAAGRGLQLLFYSVGIGQISSEVPQNLSASRPQDRQFILSSKKLLLSDSGFYLCAWSELAKNIQYFGAGTRLSVL.

This clonotype was detected a few times. Mismatch with germline at one junction end may stem from a read error. The rearrangement uses TRBV24-1 and TRBJ2-7; a possible D gene is TRBD2 (5 bases). The germline gives CDR1 KGHDR, CDR2 SFDVKD. There are 12 residues in the CDR3. CDR3 in amino acids: CATRGPGGLLNF. CDR3 DNA sequence: TGTGCCACCAGGGGTCCAGGCGGGCTCCTTAACTTC.

To note about this clonotype: The CDR3 carries no conserved terminal phenylalanine or tryptophan, so it likely arises from a read error. The chain has TRBV28 and TRBJ1-2; tentatively, D is TRBD1 (5 bases). Trimming shortened V by 5 bases and J by 6 bases, and 13 bases separated the two germline ends. Germline loops: CDR1 MDHEN, CDR2 SYDVKM. CDR3 length equals 13 residues. CDR3 nucleotide sequence: TGTGCCAGCAGTGATTTATCAGGGAATGGCTACACCCTC. It specifies CASSDLSGNGYTL.

This clonotype was observed at least ten times. The chain is built from TRBV18 and TRBJ1-1; possible D gene TRBD1, 5 bases. Trimming took off 2 bases at V and 5 bases at J, with 9 bases between the two ends. The CDR3 loop spans 13 amino acids. CDR1 is KGHSH and CDR2 is LQKENI in the germline V gene. The CDR3 DNA reads as TGTGCCAGCTCACCAGGGACTAATACTGAAGCTTTCTTT. Translated: CASSPGTNTEAFF. The whole variable domain, remainder taken from reference TRBV18 and TRBJ1-1, is NAGVMQNPRHLVRRRGQEARLRCSPMKGHSHVYWYRQLPEEGLKFMVYLQKENIIDESGMPKERFSAEFPKEGPSILRIQQVVRGDSAAYFCASSPGTNTEAFFGQGTRLTVV.

This CDR3 is CASSEAVSRGNIQYF. The CDR3 nucleotides are TGTGCCAGCAGCGAAGCGGTCTCCAGGGGGAACATTCAGTACTTC. The rearrangement links TRBV14 to TRBJ2-4, with 7 positions matching TRBD1. The germline CDR1 and CDR2 sequences are SGHDN and FVKESK. V dropped 5 bases and J dropped 7; count of bases not matched to a gene: 11. The CDR3 spans 15 residues.